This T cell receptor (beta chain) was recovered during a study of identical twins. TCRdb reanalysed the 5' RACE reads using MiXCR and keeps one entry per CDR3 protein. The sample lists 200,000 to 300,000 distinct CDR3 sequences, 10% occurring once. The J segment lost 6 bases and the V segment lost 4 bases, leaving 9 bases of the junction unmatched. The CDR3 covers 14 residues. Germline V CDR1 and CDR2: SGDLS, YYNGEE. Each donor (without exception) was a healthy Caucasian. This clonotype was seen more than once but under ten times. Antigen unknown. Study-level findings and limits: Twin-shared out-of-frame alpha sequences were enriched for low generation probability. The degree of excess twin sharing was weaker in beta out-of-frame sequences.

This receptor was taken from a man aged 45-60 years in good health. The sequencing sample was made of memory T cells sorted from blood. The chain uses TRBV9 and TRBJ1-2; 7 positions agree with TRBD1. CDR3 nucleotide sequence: TGTGCCAGCAGCCCTGACAGGGTTTCACATGGCTACACCTTC. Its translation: CASSPDRVSHGYTF.